The present T cell receptor beta chain was sequenced within a study of blood T cells in healthy people across ages. Study-level information: Roughly one uniquely barcoded beta molecule per two T cells was captured. General study findings and limits: Both higher diversity and more naive CD4+ cells marked long-lived donors when set against aged donors.

V dropped 5 bases and J dropped 1; count of bases not matched to a gene: 3. CDR1 and CDR2 (germline): DFQATT, SNEGSKA (reference sequence). CDR3 length: 13 residues. A sample-barcoded 5' primer and a J-beta primer mix were used in a second PCR of about 7 to 12 cycles. One entry per CDR3 protein results from TCRdb running MiXCR on the 5' RACE reads. The sample carries 650,000 to 1,000,000 distinct CDR3 sequences, about half recorded once. The individuals who served as donors were healthy Caucasians living in Russia, aged about 6 to 100. The table lists this clonotype with a few counts. The antigen is not known.

This receptor was obtained from a man aged 80 or over in good health. Sequencing input: blood. The V gene is TRBV20-1, the J gene TRBJ2-7, with 9 positions matching TRBD1. The CDR3 DNA reads TGCAGTGCTTCCGGGACAGGGTCCTACGAGCAGTACTTC. Translating gives CSASGTGSYEQYF.